Following are 5 T cell receptor beta chains from one sample sequenced in a study of shared clonotypes between healthy human individuals. The repertoire was sequenced with immunoSEQ multiplex PCR; TCRdb's copy has only in-frame clones and lacks some. Of about 600,000 clones detected, 95% to 96% appear once; the ten largest clones hold approximately 0.1%. CD45RO-negative CD8 cells positively selected for CCR7 made up the naive population, which excluded terminally differentiated effector memory CD45RA+ cells. Material for sequencing was naive CD8+ T cells sorted from blood. These TCRs come from a woman aged 25 to 39 in good health.

The chain uses TRBV27 and TRBJ2-1; 12 nucleotides line up with TRBD2. CDR1 is MNHEY and CDR2 is SMNVEV in the germline V gene (reference sequence). V lost 5 bases and J lost 3; bases outside the gene matches: 2. The CDR3 totals 15 residues. For the CDR3, the DNA is TGTGCCAGCAGTAGACTAGCGGGGGACTACAATGAGCAGTTCTTC. As protein: CASSRLAGDYNEQFF.

The chain couples TRBV27 to TRBJ2-1; the D gene is possibly TRBD1 (6 bases). CDR3 size: 13 residues. The V end was cut by 5 bases, the J end by 6 bases, with 11 bases between. Germline CDR1 and CDR2: MNHEY and SMNVEV (reference sequence). The CDR3 spells CASSLTGANEQFF. In nucleotides, the CDR3 is TGTGCCAGCAGTCTGACAGGCGCCAATGAGCAGTTCTTC.

The V gene is TRBV5-1, the J gene TRBJ1-1; D remains ambiguous. Germline V gene sequence: CDR1 SGHRS, CDR2 YFSETQ. This CDR3 is built from 15 residues. Trimming removed 4 bases from V and 2 bases from J, with 15 bases in between. CDR3 nucleotides: TGCGCCAGCAGCCCCTTCGCTCTTTTAAACACTGAAGCTTTCTTT. Residues: CASSPFALLNTEAFF.

This chain connects TRBV28 to TRBJ1-1; TRBD1 aligns across 7 bases. CDR3 size: 17 residues. Germline-derived CDR1 and CDR2 are MDHEN and SYDVKM. Unmatched junction bases numbered 21, after V lost 6 bases and J lost 8 bases. The chain's CDR3 is CASSLTTGSGGRVEAFF. CDR3 DNA: TGTGCCAGCAGCTTAACGACAGGGTCGGGGGGTAGGGTAGAAGCTTTCTTT. Full variable domain (remainder filled in from reference TRBV28 and TRBJ1-1): DVKVTQSSRYLVKRTGEKVFLECVQDMDHENMFWYRQDPGLGLRLIYFSYDVKMKEKGDIPEGYSVSREKKERFSLILESASTNQTSMYLCASSLTTGSGGRVEAFFGQGTRLTVV.

The V and J genes are TRBV2 and TRBJ2-7; D may be TRBD1 (5 bases). V gave up 2 bases and J gave up 3 bases, with 11 bases separating them. Looked up from germline, CDR1 is SNHLY and CDR2 is FYNNEI. The CDR3 length is 14 residues. CDR3 nucleotides: TGTGCCAGCAGTGAATTTCAGGGAAACTACGAGCAGTACTTC. Translation gives CASSEFQGNYEQYF.